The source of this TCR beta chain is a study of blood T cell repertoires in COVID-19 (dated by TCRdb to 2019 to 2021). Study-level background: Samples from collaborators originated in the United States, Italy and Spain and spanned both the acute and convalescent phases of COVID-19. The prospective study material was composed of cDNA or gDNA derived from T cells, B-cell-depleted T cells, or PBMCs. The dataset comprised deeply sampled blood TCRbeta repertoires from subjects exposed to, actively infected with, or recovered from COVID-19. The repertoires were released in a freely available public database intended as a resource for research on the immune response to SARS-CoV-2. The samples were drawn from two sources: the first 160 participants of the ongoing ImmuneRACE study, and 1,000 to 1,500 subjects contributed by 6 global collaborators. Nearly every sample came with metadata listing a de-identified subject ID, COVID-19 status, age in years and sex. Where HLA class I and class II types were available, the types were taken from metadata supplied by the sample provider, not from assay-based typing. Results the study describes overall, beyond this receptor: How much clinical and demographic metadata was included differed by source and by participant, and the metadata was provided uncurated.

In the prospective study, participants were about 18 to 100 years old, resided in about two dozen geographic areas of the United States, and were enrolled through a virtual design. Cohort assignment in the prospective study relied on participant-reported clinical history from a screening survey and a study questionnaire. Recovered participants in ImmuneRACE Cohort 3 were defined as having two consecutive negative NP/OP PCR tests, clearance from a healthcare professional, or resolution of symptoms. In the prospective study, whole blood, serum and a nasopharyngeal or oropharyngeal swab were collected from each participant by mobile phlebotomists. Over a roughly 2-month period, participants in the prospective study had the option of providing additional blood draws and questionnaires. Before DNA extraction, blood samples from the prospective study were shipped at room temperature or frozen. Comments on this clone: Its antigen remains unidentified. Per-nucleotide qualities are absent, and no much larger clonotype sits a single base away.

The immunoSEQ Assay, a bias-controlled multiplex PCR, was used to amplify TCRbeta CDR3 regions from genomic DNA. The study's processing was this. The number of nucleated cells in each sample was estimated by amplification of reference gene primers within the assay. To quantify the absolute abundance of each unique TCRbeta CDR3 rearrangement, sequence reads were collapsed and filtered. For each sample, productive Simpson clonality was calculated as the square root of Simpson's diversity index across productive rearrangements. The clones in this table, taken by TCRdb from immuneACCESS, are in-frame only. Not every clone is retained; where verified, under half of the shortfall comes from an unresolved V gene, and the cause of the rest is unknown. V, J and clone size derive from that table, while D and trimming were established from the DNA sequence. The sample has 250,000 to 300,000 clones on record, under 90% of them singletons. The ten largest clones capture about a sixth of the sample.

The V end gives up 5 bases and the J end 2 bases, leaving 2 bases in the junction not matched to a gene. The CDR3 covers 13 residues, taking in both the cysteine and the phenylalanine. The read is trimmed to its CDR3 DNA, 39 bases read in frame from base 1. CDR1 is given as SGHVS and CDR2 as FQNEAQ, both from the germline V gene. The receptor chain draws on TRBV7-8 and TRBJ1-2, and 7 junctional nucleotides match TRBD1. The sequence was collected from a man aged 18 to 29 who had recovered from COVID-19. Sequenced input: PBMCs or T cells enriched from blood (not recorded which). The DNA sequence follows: TGTGCCAGCAGCGGACAGGAAAACTATGGCTACACCTTC. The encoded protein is CASSGQENYGYTF.